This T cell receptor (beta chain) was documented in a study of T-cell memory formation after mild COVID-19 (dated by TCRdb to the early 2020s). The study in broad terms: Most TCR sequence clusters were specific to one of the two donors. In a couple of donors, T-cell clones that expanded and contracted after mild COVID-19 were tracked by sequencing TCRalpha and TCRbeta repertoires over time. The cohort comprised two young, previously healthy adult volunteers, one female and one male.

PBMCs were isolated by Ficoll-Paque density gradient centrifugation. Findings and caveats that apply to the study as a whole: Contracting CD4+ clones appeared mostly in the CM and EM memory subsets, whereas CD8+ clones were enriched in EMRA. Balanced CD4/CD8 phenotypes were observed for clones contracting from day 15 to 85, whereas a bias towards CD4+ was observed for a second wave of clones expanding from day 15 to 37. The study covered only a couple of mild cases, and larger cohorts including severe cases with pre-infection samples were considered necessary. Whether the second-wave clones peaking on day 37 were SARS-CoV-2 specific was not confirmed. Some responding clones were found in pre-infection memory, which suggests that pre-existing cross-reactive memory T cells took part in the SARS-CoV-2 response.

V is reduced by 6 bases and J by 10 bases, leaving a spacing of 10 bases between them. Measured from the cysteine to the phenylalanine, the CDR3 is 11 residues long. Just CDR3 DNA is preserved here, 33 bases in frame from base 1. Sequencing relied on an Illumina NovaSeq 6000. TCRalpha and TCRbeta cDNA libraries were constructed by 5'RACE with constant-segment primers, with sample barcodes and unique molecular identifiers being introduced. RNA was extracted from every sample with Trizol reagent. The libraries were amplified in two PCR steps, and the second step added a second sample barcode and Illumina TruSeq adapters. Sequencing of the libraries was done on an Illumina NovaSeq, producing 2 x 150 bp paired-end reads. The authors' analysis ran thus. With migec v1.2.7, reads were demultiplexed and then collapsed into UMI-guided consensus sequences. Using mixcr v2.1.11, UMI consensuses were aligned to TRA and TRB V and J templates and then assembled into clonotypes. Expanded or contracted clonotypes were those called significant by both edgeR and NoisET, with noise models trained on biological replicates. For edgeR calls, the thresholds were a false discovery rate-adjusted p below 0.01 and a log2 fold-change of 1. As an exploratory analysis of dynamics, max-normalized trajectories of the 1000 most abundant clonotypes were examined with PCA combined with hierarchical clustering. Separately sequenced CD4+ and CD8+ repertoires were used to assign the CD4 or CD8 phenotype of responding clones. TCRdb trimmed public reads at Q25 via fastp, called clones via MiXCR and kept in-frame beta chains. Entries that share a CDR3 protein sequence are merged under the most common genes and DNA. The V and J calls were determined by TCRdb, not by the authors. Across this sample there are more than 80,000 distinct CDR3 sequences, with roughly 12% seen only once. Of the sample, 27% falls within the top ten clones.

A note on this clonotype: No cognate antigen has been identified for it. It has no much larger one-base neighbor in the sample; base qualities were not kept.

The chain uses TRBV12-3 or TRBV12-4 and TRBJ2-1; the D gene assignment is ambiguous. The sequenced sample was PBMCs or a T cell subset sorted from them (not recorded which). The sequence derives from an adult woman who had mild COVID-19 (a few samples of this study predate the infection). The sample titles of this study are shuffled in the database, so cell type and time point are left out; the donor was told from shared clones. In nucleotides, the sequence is TGTGCCAGCAGCCGGACGAACGAGCAGTTCTTC. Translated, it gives CASSRTNEQFF.